The clone carrying this T cell receptor (beta chain) was seen a handful of times. Data came from immunoSEQ multiplex PCR; TCRdb stores just in-frame clones and leaves some out. The table lists tens of thousands of clones, about 88% of them singletons. The CDR3 sequence is 15 residues long. From germline, CDR1 is SGHAT and CDR2 FQNNGV. Trimming cost V 6 bases and J 4 bases, with 15 bases left between them. The data stem from a study of OX40 agonist ivuxolimab in advanced cancers. The sample was CD4+ or CD8+ T cells sorted from blood, taken in a trial of the OX40 agonist ivuxolimab. The chain joins TRBV11-2 to TRBJ2-2, with D maybe TRBD2 (5 bases). This TCR came from an adult with an advanced solid tumor such as melanoma, head and neck, liver or kidney cancer. The CDR3 is CASSILPGSTGELFF. The DNA of the CDR3 is TGTGCCAGCAGTATTCTCCCGGGGTCCACCGGGGAGCTGTTTTTT.